This T cell receptor (beta chain) stems from a study of T cell responses to AZD1222 COVID-19 vaccine. Profiling relied on immunoSEQ multiplex PCR, and the TCRdb table lists in-frame clones only, not all of them. This table holds about 140,000 clones, 85% to 90% found once. With regard to this clone: The target antigen is unknown.

Points from the study as a whole: Donors were mostly white British, more females; clonal diversity possibly underestimated. Baseline seropositivity occurred in only 5 to 7 AZD1222 recipients.

In germline, CDR1 is LNHNV, CDR2 YYDKDF (reference sequence). The V and J ends lost 5 bases and 2 bases, in that order; junction bases with no gene match: 6. The CDR3 covers 14 residues. The sample here was peripheral blood, taken on day 0 of AZD1222 vaccination. V gene TRBV15 combines with J gene TRBJ2-7, with TRBD1 matching over 7 bases. The TCR comes from an adult in good health. CDR3 sequence (DNA): TGTGCCACCAGCGTCGACAGGGCCACCTACGAGCAGTACTTC. It encodes CATSVDRATYEQYF. The full variable domain, with the rest looked up from reference TRBV15 and TRBJ2-7, is DAMVIQNPRYQVTQFGKPVTLSCSQTLNHNVMYWYQQKSSQAPKLLFHYYDKDFNNEADTPDNFQSRRPNTSFCFLDIRSPGLGDTAMYLCATSVDRATYEQYFGPGTRLTVT.